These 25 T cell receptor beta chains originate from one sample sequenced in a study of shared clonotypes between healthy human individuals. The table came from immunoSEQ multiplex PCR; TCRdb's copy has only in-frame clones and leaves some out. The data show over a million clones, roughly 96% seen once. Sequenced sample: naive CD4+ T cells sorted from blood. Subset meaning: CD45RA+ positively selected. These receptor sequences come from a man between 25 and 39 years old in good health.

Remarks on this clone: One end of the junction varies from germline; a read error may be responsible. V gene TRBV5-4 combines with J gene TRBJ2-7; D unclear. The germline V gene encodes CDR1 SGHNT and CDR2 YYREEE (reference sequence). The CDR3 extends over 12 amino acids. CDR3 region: CASSLPGVGSRF. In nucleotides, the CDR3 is TGTGCCAGCAGCCTACCGGGCGTCGGATCTCGGTTC.

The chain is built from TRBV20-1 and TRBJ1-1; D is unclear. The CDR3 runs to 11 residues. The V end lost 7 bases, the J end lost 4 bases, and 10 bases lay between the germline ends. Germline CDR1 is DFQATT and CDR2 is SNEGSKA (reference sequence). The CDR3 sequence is CSGGTGTEAFF. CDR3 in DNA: TGCAGTGGCGGAACCGGCACTGAAGCTTTCTTT.

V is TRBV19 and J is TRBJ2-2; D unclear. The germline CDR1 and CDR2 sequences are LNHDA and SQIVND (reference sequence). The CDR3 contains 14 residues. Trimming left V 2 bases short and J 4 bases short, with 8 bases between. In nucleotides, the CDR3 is TGTGCCAGTAGTATAATGGGATTCACCGGGGAGCTGTTTTTT. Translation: CASSIMGFTGELFF.

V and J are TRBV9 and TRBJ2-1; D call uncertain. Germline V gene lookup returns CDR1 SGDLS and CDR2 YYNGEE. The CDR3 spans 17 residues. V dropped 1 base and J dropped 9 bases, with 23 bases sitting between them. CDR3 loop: CASSVTTEFGHTAEQFF. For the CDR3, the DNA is TGTGCCAGCAGCGTAACCACAGAGTTCGGGCATACGGCTGAGCAGTTCTTC.

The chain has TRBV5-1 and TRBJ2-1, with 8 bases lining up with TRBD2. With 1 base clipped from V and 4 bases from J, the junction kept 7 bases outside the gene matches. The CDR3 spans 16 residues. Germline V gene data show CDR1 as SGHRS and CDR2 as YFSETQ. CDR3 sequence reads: CASSLIRLAPYNEQFF. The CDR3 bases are TGCGCCAGCAGCTTGATTCGACTAGCGCCTTACAATGAGCAGTTCTTC.

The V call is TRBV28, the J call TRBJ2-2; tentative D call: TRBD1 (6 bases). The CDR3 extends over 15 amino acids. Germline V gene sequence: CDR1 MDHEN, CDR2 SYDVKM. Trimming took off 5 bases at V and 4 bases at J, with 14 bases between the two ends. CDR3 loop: CASSRNTGFTGELFF. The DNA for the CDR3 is TGTGCCAGCAGTCGAAATACAGGGTTCACCGGGGAGCTGTTTTTT.

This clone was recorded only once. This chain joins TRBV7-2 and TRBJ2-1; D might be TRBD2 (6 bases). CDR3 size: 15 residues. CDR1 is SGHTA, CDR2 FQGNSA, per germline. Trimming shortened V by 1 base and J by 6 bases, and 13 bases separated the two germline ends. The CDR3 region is CASSLGGRLVNEQFF. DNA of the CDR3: TGTGCCAGCAGCTTAGGTGGGAGGCTTGTCAATGAGCAGTTCTTC. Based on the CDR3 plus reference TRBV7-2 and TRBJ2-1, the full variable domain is GAGVSQSPSNKVTEKGKDVELRCDPISGHTALYWYRQSLGQGLEFLIYFQGNSAPDKSGLPSDRFSAERTGGSVSTLTIQRTQQEDSAVYLCASSLGGRLVNEQFFGPGTRLTVL.

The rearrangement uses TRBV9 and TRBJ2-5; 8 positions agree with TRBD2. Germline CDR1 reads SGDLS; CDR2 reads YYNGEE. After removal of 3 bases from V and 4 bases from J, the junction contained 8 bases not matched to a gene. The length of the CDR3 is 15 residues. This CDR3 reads CASSAPGTSRETQYF. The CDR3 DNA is TGTGCCAGCAGCGCCCCCGGGACTAGTAGAGAGACCCAGTACTTC.

In nucleotides, the CDR3 is TGTGCCAGCAGTTCAAGCGGGAGCGGCACCGGGGAGCTGTTTTTT. Amino acids: CASSSSGSGTGELFF. The chain carries TRBV28 and TRBJ2-2, with TRBD2 matching over 8 bases. The germline V gene has CDR1 MDHEN and CDR2 SYDVKM. Trimming took 4 bases from V and 4 from J; bases not matched to a gene: 5. CDR3 length: 15 residues.

CDR3 sequence reads: CASSFQQGNYGYTF. The CDR3 bases are TGTGCCAGCAGCTTCCAACAGGGGAACTATGGCTACACCTTC. The chain combines TRBV7-9 with TRBJ1-2; 7 bases fit TRBD1. V shed 3 bases, J shed 2 bases, and the junction held 3 bases outside the gene matches. This CDR3 contains 14 residues. Germline V gene data show CDR1 as SEHNR and CDR2 as FQNEAQ (reference sequence).

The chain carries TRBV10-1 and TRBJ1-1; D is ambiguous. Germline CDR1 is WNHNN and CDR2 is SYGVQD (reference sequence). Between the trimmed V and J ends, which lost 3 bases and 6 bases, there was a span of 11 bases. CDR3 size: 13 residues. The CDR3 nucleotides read TGCGCCAGCAGTGAAAGCTGGGGATCTGAAGCTTTCTTT. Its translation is CASSESWGSEAFF.

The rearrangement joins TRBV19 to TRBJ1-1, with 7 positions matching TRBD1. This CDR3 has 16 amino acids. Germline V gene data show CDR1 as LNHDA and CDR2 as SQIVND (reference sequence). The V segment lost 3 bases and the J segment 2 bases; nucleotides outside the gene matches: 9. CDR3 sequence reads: CASSMVKGATNTEAFF. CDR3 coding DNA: TGTGCCAGTAGTATGGTAAAGGGGGCGACCAACACTGAAGCTTTCTTT.

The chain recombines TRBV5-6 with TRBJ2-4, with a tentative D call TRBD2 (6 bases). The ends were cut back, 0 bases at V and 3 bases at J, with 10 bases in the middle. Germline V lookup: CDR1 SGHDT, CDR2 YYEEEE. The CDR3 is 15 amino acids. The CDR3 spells CASSLGGTLKNIQYF. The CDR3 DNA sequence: TGTGCCAGCAGCTTGGGCGGGACCCTCAAAAACATTCAGTACTTC.

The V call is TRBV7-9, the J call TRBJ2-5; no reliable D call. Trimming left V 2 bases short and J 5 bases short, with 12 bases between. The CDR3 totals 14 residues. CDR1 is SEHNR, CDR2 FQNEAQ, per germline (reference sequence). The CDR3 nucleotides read TGTGCCAGCAGCTTACTGGATGCCCGGGAGACCCAGTACTTC. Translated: CASSLLDARETQYF.

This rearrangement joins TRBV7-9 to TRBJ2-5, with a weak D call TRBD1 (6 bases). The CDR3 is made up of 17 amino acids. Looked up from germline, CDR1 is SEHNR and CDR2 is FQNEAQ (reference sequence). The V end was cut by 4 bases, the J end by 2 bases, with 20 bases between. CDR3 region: CASSSPLADRRQETQYF. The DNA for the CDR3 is TGTGCCAGCAGCTCCCCACTCGCGGACAGAAGACAAGAGACCCAGTACTTC.

The CDR3 region is CASSRNADSGYNEQFF. CDR3 DNA: TGTGCCAGCAGCCGAAATGCCGACAGTGGCTACAATGAGCAGTTCTTC. The chain carries TRBV7-8 and TRBJ2-1, with a tentative D call TRBD1 (5 bases). V lost 5 bases and J 3 bases, leaving 17 bases between the germline ends. The CDR3 runs to 16 residues. Per the germline V gene, CDR1 is SGHVS and CDR2 is FQNEAQ.

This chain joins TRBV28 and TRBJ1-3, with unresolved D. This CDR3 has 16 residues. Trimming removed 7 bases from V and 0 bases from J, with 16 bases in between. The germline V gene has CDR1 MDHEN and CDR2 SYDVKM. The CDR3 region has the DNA TGTGCCAGCACACCGCCACGGTACGGCTCTGGAAACACCATATATTTT. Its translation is CASTPPRYGSGNTIYF. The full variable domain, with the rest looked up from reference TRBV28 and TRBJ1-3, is DVKVTQSSRYLVKRTGEKVFLECVQDMDHENMFWYRQDPGLGLRLIYFSYDVKMKEKGDIPEGYSVSREKKERFSLILESASTNQTSMYLCASTPPRYGSGNTIYFGEGSWLTVV.

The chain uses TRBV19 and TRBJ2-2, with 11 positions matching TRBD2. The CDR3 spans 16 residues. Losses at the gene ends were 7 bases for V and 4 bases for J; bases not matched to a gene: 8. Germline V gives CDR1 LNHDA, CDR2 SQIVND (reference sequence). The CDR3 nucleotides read TGTGCCAGTAAATTAGCGGGAGGGCCGGTCACCGGGGAGCTGTTTTTT. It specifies CASKLAGGPVTGELFF.

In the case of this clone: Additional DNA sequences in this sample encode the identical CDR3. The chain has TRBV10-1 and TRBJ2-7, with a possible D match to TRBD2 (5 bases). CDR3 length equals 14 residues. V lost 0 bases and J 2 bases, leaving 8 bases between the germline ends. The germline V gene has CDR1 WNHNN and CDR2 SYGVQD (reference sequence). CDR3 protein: CASSESTGTYEQYF. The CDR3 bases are TGCGCCAGCAGTGAGTCTACGGGGACCTACGAGCAGTACTTC.

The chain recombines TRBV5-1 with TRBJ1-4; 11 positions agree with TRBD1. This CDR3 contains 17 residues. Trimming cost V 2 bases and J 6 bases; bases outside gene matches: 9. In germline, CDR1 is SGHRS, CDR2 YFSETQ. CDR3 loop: CASSFSGQGAFYEKLFF. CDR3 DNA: TGCGCCAGCAGCTTTTCTGGACAGGGGGCATTTTATGAAAAACTGTTTTTT. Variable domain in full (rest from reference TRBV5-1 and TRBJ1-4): KAGVTQTPRYLIKTRGQQVTLSCSPISGHRSVSWYQQTPGQGLQFLFEYFSETQRNKGNFPGRFSGRQFSNSRSEMNVSTLELGDSALYLCASSFSGQGAFYEKLFFGSGTQLSVL.

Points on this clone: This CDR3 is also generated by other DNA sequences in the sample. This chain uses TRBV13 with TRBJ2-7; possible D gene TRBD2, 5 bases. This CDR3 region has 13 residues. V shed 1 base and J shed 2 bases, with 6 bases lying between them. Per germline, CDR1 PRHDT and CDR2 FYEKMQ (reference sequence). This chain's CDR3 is CASSLAGAYEQYF. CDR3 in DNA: TGTGCCAGCAGCTTAGCCGGGGCCTACGAGCAGTACTTC.

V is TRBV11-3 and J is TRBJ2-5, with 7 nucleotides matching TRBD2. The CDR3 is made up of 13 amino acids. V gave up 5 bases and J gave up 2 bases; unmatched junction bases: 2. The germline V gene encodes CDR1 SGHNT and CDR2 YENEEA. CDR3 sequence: CASSPSGQETQYF. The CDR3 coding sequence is TGTGCCAGCAGCCCTAGCGGACAAGAGACCCAGTACTTC.

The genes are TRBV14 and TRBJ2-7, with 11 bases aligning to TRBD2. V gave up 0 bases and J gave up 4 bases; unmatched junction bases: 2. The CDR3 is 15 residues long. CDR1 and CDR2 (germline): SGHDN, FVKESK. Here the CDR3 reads CASSQELAGVYEQYF. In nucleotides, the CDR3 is TGTGCCAGCAGCCAAGAACTAGCGGGAGTGTACGAGCAGTACTTC.

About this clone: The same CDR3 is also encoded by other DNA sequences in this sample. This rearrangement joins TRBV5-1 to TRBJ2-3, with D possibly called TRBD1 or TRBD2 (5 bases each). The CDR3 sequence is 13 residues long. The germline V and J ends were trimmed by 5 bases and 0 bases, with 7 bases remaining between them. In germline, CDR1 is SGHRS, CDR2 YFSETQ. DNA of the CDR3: TGCGCCAGCAGTCGGGACAGCACAGATACGCAGTATTTT. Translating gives CASSRDSTDTQYF.

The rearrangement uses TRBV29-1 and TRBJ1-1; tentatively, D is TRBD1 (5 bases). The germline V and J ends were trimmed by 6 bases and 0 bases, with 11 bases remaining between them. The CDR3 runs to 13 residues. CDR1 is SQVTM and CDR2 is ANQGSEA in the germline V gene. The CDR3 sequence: CSVVTAMNTEAFF. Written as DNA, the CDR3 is TGCAGCGTGGTGACAGCAATGAACACTGAAGCTTTCTTT.